This TCR beta chain was sequenced in a study of vaccination effects on CD4 cells after COVID-19. Trimming took off 4 bases at V and 4 bases at J, with 14 bases between the two ends. Germline CDR1 SGHKS, CDR2 YYEKEE (reference sequence). This CDR3 comprises 14 residues. For this clone: Its cognate antigen is unknown.

Profiled with immunoSEQ multiplex PCR; TCRdb holds only in-frame clones, not every one. The sample has 20,000 to 25,000 clones, 75% seen once. After expansion with viral peptide pools in the ViraFEST assay, antigen-specific CD4+ T cells were sequenced. Once cultured for 10 days, the cells underwent separation to obtain CD4+ T cells. Recipients of the vaccine had no prior SARS-CoV-2 infection and negative nucleocapsid antibodies. In the cultures, half the medium was exchanged for IL-2 medium on days 3 and 7. This receptor was taken from a human donor who received a COVID-19 vaccine. Sample: CD4+ T cells from PBMCs cultured with HCoV-NL63 spike peptides, taken before COVID-19 vaccination. V is TRBV5-5 and J is TRBJ1-2, with a tentative D call TRBD1 (6 bases). In DNA, the CDR3 is TGTGCCAGCAGCCCCTCGGGGGCCGTCTATGGCTACACCTTC. It translates to CASSPSGAVYGYTF.